Presented here are 6 T cell receptor beta chains from one specimen sequenced in a study of OX40 agonist ivuxolimab in advanced cancers. Only in-frame clones appear in the TCRdb table, and some are missing; sequencing was by immunoSEQ multiplex PCR. The table records 65,000 to 85,000 clones, roughly 84% of them present only once. The specimen comprised CD4+ or CD8+ T cells sorted from blood, sampled in a trial of the OX40 agonist ivuxolimab. Source of these receptors: an adult with an advanced solid tumor such as melanoma, head and neck, liver or kidney cancer.

This rearrangement joins TRBV27 to TRBJ2-5; 9 bases are shared with TRBD2. Germline V gene data show CDR1 as MNHEY and CDR2 as SMNVEV (reference sequence). Trimming at V came to 5 bases and at J to 5 bases, leaving 12 bases not matched to a gene. The CDR3 runs 16 residues. The CDR3 DNA reads TGTGCCAGCAGTCAGCTTGGGCGGGAGGGCCGGGAGACCCAGTACTTC. Protein sequence: CASSQLGREGRETQYF.

This clone was recorded only once. The V gene is TRBV11-2, the J gene TRBJ1-3; no reliable D call. This CDR3 has 15 residues. From germline, CDR1 is SGHAT and CDR2 FQNNGV. Deletions cut 5 bases from V and 0 bases from J, with 11 bases between. Here the CDR3 DNA reads TGTGCCAGCAGCCCGGTCTTGGGCTCTGGAAACACCATATATTTT. It codes for CASSPVLGSGNTIYF.

V gene TRBV5-4 combines with J gene TRBJ2-5, with D possibly TRBD2 on 6 matching bases. The assigned J gene may be wrong: the sequence end matches TRBJ2-7 better. Germline loops: CDR1 SGHNT, CDR2 YYREEE (reference sequence). CDR3 size: 15 residues. CDR3 protein: CASSLEASVSYEQYF. As DNA, the CDR3 is TGTGCCAGCAGCTTGGAGGCTAGCGTATCCTACGAGCAGTACTTC.

This clone appeared a single time. J is TRBJ2-2 and V is TRBV7-7; tentative D call: TRBD1 (5 bases). Germline CDR1 reads SSHAT; CDR2 reads FNYEAQ (reference sequence). This CDR3 is built from 14 residues. V lost 2 bases and J 5 bases, leaving 9 bases between the germline ends. This chain's CDR3 is CASSLSRGTGELFF. CDR3 DNA: TGTGCCAGCAGCTTATCTAGGGGTACCGGGGAGCTGTTTTTT.

The V call is TRBV15, the J call TRBJ2-1; D is undetermined. V lost 0 bases and J lost 7, with 7 bases in between. CDR1 is LNHNV, CDR2 YYDKDF, per germline (reference sequence). The CDR3 runs to 13 residues. CDR3 region: CATSREELNEQFF. Written as DNA, the CDR3 is TGTGCCACCAGCAGAGAAGAATTAAATGAGCAGTTCTTC.

CDR3 sequence: CAISAVQGAMFF. The CDR3 DNA follows: TGTGCCATCAGTGCTGTACAGGGGGCGATGTTTTTT. The gene calls are TRBV10-3 and TRBJ2-2, with TRBD1 matching over 9 bases. The CDR3 spans 12 residues. The V gene end was trimmed by 4 bases and the J gene end by 15 bases; junction bases not matched to a gene: 6. Germline V CDR1 and CDR2: ENHRY, SYGVKD.